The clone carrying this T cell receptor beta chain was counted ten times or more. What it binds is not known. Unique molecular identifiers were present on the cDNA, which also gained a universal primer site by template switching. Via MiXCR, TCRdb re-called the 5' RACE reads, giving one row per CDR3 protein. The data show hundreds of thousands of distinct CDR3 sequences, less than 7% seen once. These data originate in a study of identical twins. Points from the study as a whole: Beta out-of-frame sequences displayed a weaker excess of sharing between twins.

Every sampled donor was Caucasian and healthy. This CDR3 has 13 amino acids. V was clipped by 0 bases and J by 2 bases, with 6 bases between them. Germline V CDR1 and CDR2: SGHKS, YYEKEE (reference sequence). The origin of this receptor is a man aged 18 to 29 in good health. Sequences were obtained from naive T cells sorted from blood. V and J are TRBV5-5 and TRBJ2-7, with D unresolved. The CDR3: CASSLDPTYEQYF. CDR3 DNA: TGTGCCAGCAGCTTGGACCCTACCTACGAGCAGTACTTC.